Described below is a single T cell receptor beta chain sequence and its context. There are many counts of this clonotype. Its target antigen remains unknown. There are no base qualities to consult, and no much larger clone falls within one base. The germline V gene provides CDR1 SGHRS and CDR2 YFSETQ. The CDR3 numbers 15 residues from cysteine through phenylalanine. Of all the DNA, just the CDR3 is kept, 45 bases in frame from base 1. Deletion took 0 bases off V and 4 bases off J, with a span of 11 bases between the germline ends. The entry originates in a study of CD8 T cells in ankylosing spondylitis listed by TCRdb under 2017. For the wider study: To find TCR variants linked to disease, the study profiled T cell receptor beta repertoires in ankylosing spondylitis patients and healthy donors. Peripheral blood samples were taken, and synovial fluid was additionally collected from ankylosing spondylitis patients. The full study cohort comprised around 25 ankylosing spondylitis patients and some 100 healthy donors. What the research found in general, with its limitations: Significant enrichment of the disease-linked clones was reported in matched synovial fluid samples from ankylosing spondylitis patients. In peripheral blood, the disease-linked clones were found at relatively low frequencies and had a CD8+ phenotype. A TCR beta motif of fewer than 10 highly homologous amino acid variants appeared characteristic of blood from ankylosing spondylitis patients. Some motif variants had previously been reported in the synovial fluid and blood of reactive arthritis patients, which suggests shared mechanisms of disease initiation.

TCRdb names Illumina HiSeq 2500 as the instrument used. Quantitative 5'-RACE with molecular barcodes was the method used to prepare the TCR beta libraries. In the original analysis: A new computational method based on a probabilistic model of VDJ rearrangement was used to identify disease-linked TCR variants. TCRdb trimmed public reads at Q25 via fastp, called clones via MiXCR and kept in-frame beta chains. Rows are unified per CDR3 protein, each entry keeping the most common DNA and genes. The V and J calls shown here were made by TCRdb, not taken from the authors' results. The sample records about 750,000 distinct CDR3 sequences, over 15% of which are singletons. The ten largest clonotypes hold around 19% of the sample.

Sequenced material: blood, either unsorted or a sorted T cell fraction (not recorded which). In this chain, TRBV5-1 is recombined with TRBJ2-1; the D gene identity is not certain. This clonotype originated in a male donor with ankylosing spondylitis. The CDR3 amino acid sequence is: CASSLEGSKYNEQFF. The sequence in DNA is TGCGCCAGCAGCTTGGAAGGGTCTAAGTACAATGAGCAGTTCTTC. Full variable domain (CDR3 extended with the reference TRBV5-1 and TRBJ2-1 proteins): KAGVTQTPRYLIKTRGQQVTLSCSPISGHRSVSWYQQTPGQGLQFLFEYFSETQRNKGNFPGRFSGRQFSNSRSEMNVSTLELGDSALYLCASSLEGSKYNEQFFGPGTRLTVL.